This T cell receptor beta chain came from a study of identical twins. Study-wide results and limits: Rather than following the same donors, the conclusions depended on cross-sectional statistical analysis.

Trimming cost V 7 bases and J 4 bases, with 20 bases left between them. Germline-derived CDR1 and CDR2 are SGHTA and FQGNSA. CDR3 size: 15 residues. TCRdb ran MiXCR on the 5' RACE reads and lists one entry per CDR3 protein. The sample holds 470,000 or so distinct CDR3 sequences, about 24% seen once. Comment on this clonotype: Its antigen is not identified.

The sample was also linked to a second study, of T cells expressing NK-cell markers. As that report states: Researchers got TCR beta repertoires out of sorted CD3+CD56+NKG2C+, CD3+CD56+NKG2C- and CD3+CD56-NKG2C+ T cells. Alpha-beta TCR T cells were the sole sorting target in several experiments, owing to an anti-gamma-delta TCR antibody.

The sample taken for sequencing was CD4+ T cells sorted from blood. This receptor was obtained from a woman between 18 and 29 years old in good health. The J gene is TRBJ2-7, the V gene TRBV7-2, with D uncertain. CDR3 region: CASNLGLASGYEQYF. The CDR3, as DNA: TGTGCCAGCAACCTAGGGTTGGCATCGGGTTACGAGCAGTACTTC.